This TCR beta chain was retrieved from a study of CD8+ T cells in alopecia areata. It was cDNA, reverse transcribed from extracted RNA, that served as the sequencing template. Sequencing was performed with immunoSEQ multiplex PCR; in TCRdb, only in-frame clones are kept and a portion is missing. The sample carries around 99,000 clones, less than 90% recorded once. Treatment denoted: oral pan-JAK inhibitor, 5-10 mg twice daily. Germline CDR1 SEHNR, CDR2 FQNEAQ (reference sequence). This CDR3 region has 17 residues. The trim removed 5 bases at V and 0 bases at J, leaving 7 bases unmatched. The starting material was CD8+ T cells sorted from blood, obtained at week 24, from a patient treated with tofacitinib. The chain is built from TRBV7-9 and TRBJ2-3; TRBD2 agrees at 11 bases. This clonotype was obtained from a human donor with alopecia areata. The CDR3: CASSPRLAGLSTDTQYF. Here the CDR3 DNA reads TGTGCCAGCAGCCCCCGACTAGCGGGGCTTAGCACAGATACGCAGTATTTT.